This TCR beta chain was identified during a study of T-cell memory formation after mild COVID-19. TCRdb reprocessed the 5' RACE reads via MiXCR and lists one record per CDR3 protein. The sample has roughly 600,000 distinct CDR3 sequences, under 20% seen once. This CDR3 contains 13 residues. Germline V gene sequence: CDR1 LGHDT, CDR2 YNNKEL (reference sequence). Deletions cut 1 base from V and 4 bases from J, with 8 bases between. This rearrangement joins TRBV3-1 to TRBJ2-7; D uncertain. This TCR was recovered from an adult woman who had mild COVID-19 (a few samples of this study predate the infection). Cell type and time point are not known. The sample consisted of PBMCs or a T cell subset sorted from them (not recorded which). CDR3 sequence (DNA): TGTGCCAGCAGCCAAGTGGGTCCTTACGAGCAGTACTTC. Its protein product is CASSQVGPYEQYF.